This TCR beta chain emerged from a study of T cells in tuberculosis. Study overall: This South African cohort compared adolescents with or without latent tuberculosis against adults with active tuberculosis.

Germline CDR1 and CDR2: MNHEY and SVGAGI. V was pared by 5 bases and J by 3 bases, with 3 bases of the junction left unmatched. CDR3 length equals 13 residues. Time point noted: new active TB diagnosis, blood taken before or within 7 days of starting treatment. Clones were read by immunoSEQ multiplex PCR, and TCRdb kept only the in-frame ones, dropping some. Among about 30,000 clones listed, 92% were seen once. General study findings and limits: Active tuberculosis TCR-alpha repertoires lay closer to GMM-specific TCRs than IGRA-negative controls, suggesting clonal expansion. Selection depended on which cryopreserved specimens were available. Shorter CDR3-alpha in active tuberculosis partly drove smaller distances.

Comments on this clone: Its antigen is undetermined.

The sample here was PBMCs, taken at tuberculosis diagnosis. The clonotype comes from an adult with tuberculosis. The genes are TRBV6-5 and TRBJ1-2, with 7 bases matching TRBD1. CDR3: CASSPGTDYGYTF. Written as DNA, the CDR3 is TGTGCCAGCAGTCCGGGGACAGACTATGGCTACACCTTC.